A single sample is the source of the 7 T cell receptor beta chains below, sequenced in a study of blood T cells in healthy people across ages. For the second PCR, which ran for about 7 to 12 cycles, a sample-barcoded 5' primer and a J-beta primer mix were used. TCRdb re-derived calls from the 5' RACE reads in MiXCR, one entry per CDR3 protein. The repertoire holds approximately 800,000 distinct CDR3 sequences, with around 68% as singletons. Specimen: blood. The receptors stem from a man aged 25 to 40 in good health.

The V gene is TRBV6-6, the J gene TRBJ2-5, with TRBD1 as a possible D gene (6 bases). CDR1 and CDR2 from the germline V gene are MNHNY and SVGAGI (reference sequence). Trimming cost V 5 bases and J 9 bases, with 19 bases left between them. CDR3 length equals 14 residues. CDR3 sequence (DNA): TGTGCCAGCAGTCTAATACAGGGTTTGGAGGCCCAGTACTTC. It is translated as CASSLIQGLEAQYF.

V usage is TRBV7-6 and J usage is TRBJ2-4; D gene ambiguous. The J call is in doubt because the DNA end fits TRBJ2-7 better. Germline-derived CDR1 and CDR2 are SGHVS and FNYEAQ. The CDR3 spans 14 residues. The CDR3 spells CASSPLQAVGEQYF. The CDR3 DNA sequence: TGTGCCAGCAGCCCACTCCAGGCGGTGGGCGAGCAGTACTTC.

This clonotype was recorded a few times. The rearrangement joins TRBV5-1 to TRBJ1-3; possible D gene TRBD1, 5 bases. The CDR3 runs to 16 residues. Trimming pared 0 bases from V and 0 bases from J, leaving 10 bases between. Germline values: CDR1 SGHRS, CDR2 YFSETQ. The CDR3 sequence: CASSLVAGNSGNTIYF. The CDR3 DNA follows: TGCGCCAGCAGCTTGGTGGCAGGGAACTCTGGAAACACCATATATTTT.

The chain combines TRBV6-6 with TRBJ2-4; D is unresolved. The J call is in doubt because the DNA end fits TRBJ2-7 better. Germline-derived CDR1 and CDR2 are MNHNY and SVGAGI (reference sequence). This CDR3 spans 13 amino acids. The CDR3 spells CASSYVDTYEQYF. The CDR3 DNA sequence: TGTGCCAGCAGTTACGTTGACACCTACGAGCAGTACTTC.

Concerning this clonotype itself: A read error may explain this, as a much larger clone is one base away. This chain connects TRBV7-8 to TRBJ2-7; D is uncertain. V was pared by 1 base and J by 0 bases, with 7 bases between. Germline CDR1 reads SGHVS; CDR2 reads FQNEAQ. This CDR3 comprises 14 residues. For the CDR3, the DNA is TGTGCCAGCAGCTTAGACACGAGCTCCTACGAGCAGTACTTC. Translation: CASSLDTSSYEQYF.

The chain recombines TRBV5-5 with TRBJ1-3; D call uncertain. This CDR3 is built from 15 residues. Germline CDR1 SGHKS, CDR2 YYEKEE (reference sequence). Deletions cut 1 base from V and 4 bases from J, with 12 bases between. The chain's CDR3 is CASSLYPSAGNTIYF. Here the CDR3 DNA reads TGTGCCAGCAGCTTGTACCCGTCGGCAGGAAACACCATATATTTT.

This chain joins TRBV3-1 and TRBJ2-7; D may match TRBD1 or TRBD2 (5 bases each). The germline V gene encodes CDR1 LGHDT and CDR2 YNNKEL (reference sequence). The CDR3 has 12 residues. V shed 7 bases and J shed 2 bases, with 9 bases lying between them. The CDR3 sequence: CASMGPAYEQYF. CDR3 DNA: TGTGCCAGCATGGGACCTGCCTACGAGCAGTACTTC.